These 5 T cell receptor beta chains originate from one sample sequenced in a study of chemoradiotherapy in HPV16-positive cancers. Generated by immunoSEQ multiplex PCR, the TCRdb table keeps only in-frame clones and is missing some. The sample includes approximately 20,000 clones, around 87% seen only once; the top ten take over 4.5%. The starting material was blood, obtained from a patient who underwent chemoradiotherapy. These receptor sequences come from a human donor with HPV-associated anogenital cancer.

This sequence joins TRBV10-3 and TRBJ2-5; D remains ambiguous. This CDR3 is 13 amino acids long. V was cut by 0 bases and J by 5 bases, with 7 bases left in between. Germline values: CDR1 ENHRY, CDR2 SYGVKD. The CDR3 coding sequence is TGTGCCATCAGTGAGTCGCAAGTGGAGACCCAGTACTTC. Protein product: CAISESQVETQYF.

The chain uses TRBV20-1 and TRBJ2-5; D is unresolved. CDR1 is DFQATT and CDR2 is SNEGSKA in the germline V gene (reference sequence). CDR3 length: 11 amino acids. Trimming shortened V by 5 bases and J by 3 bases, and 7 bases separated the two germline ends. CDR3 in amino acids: CSARSEETQYF. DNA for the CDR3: TGCAGTGCTCGATCGGAAGAGACCCAGTACTTC.

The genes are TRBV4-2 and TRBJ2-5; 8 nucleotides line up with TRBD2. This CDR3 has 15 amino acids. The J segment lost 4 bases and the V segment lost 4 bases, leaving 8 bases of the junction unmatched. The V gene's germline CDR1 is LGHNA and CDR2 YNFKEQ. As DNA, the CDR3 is TGTGCCAGCAGCCTCTTCCGGGGGGGCGGAGAGACCCAGTACTTC. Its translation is CASSLFRGGGETQYF.

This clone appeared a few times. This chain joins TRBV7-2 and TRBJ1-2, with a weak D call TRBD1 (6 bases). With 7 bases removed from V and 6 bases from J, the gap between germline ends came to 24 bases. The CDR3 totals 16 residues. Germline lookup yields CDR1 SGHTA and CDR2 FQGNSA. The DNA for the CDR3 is TGTGCCAGCACTCTAATTGGGGGGGCGTTGAGGCATGGCTACACCTTC. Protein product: CASTLIGGALRHGYTF. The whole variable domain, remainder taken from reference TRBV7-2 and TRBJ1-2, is GAGVSQSPSNKVTEKGKDVELRCDPISGHTALYWYRQSLGQGLEFLIYFQGNSAPDKSGLPSDRFSAERTGGSVSTLTIQRTQQEDSAVYLCASTLIGGALRHGYTFGSGTRLTVV.

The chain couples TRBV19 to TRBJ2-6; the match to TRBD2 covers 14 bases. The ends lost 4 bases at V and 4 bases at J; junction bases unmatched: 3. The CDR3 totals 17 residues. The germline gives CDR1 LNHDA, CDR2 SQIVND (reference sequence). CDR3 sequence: CASSTGTSGGGANVLTF. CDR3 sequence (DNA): TGTGCCAGTAGTACAGGGACTAGCGGGGGAGGGGCCAACGTCCTGACTTTC.